This T cell receptor (beta chain) is from a study of B cell selection in AIRE deficiency. Findings and caveats of the study: Shorter CDR3s marked shared Treg sequences, biased toward few non-templated insertions.

Sorted regulatory T cells were CD4-positive, CD25-high and CD127-low or negative. Authors' processing steps: Patients' Tregs yielded about 5.6x10^4 distinct TCRbeta sequences; donors' 85,000 to 100,000. Clones were sequenced by immunoSEQ multiplex PCR, and TCRdb holds only the in-frame ones, with some missing. V and J calls and clone size are given by that table; D and trimming were obtained from the DNA. This sample yields roughly 24,000 clones, of which around 92% are seen a single time; about 1.1% belongs to the top ten. A remark on this clone: No antigen is known for it.

Germline CDR1 is SNHLY and CDR2 is FYNNEI. The V and J ends lost 6 bases and 6 bases, in that order; junction bases with no gene match: 4. This CDR3 is built from 13 residues. This receptor was taken from a human donor in good health. Sequenced sample: CD4+CD25+ Tregs sorted from PBMCs. The chain is built from TRBV2 and TRBJ1-2; 10 positions agree with TRBD1. CDR3 sequence reads: CASSGTGVDGYTF. The CDR3 DNA follows: TGTGCCAGCAGCGGGACAGGGGTTGATGGCTACACCTTC.